A selection of T cell receptor beta chains follows, all from one sample in a study of shared clonotypes between healthy human individuals. TCRdb keeps only in-frame clones here, not all; method: immunoSEQ multiplex PCR. Altogether around 2,000,000 clones are present, 85% to 95% being singletons, with the ten largest covering more than 1.5%. The sequencing sample was made of naive CD8+ T cells from PBMCs. The receptors stem from a young man in good health. Some clones in this sample may be carry-over from other donors' samples. Each CDR3 is given with its conserved first and last residue. D genes are given only for firm matches. Not every row has a clone size; where given, it reads once, few, many or a size class.

d_call: NA; v_call: TRBV6-5; j_call: TRBJ2-7; clone_size: NA; cdr3_nt: TGTGCCAGCAGTCACCCCCCCCCGCGGGAGCAGTACTTC; cdr3_aa: CASSHPPPREQYF
d_call: TRBD1; v_call: TRBV27; j_call: TRBJ2-7; clone_size: NA; cdr3_nt: TGTGCCAGCAGCCAGGACAGGGGAGCCTACGAGCAGTACTTC; cdr3_aa: CASSQDRGAYEQYF
d_call: NA; v_call: TRBV29-1; j_call: TRBJ2-7; clone_size: NA; cdr3_nt: TGCAGCGTTGGTGGCTTCGCCGCGGACGAGCAGTACTTC; cdr3_aa: CSVGGFAADEQYF
d_call: NA; v_call: TRBV18; j_call: TRBJ2-1; clone_size: NA; cdr3_nt: TGTGCCAGCTCACCACCGTGGGGGGATGAGCAGTTCTTC; cdr3_aa: CASSPPWGDEQFF
d_call: NA; v_call: TRBV7-9; j_call: TRBJ2-5; clone_size: once; cdr3_nt: TGTGCCAGCAGCTTAGCCCCCCAAATCGGGGAGACCCAGTACTTC; cdr3_aa: CASSLAPQIGETQYF
d_call: NA; v_call: TRBV27; j_call: TRBJ1-1; clone_size: once; cdr3_nt: TGTGCCAGCGGGGGACAAAACACTGAAGCTTTCTTT; cdr3_aa: CASGGQNTEAFF
d_call: NA; v_call: TRBV4-1; j_call: TRBJ1-5; clone_size: NA; cdr3_nt: TGCGCCAGCAGCCAAGATTCGAGGCATCTGGTCGCTCAGCCCCAGCATTTT; cdr3_aa: CASSQDSRHLVAQPQHF
d_call: NA; v_call: TRBV28; j_call: TRBJ2-2; clone_size: NA; cdr3_nt: TGTGCCAGCAGTTTCAGGGGAGGGACGAACACCGGGGAGCTGTTTTTT; cdr3_aa: CASSFRGGTNTGELFF
d_call: NA; v_call: TRBV9; j_call: TRBJ1-3; clone_size: NA; cdr3_nt: TGTGCCAGCAGCGTAGATGGAGTTGGAAACACCATATATTTT; cdr3_aa: CASSVDGVGNTIYF
d_call: TRBD1; v_call: TRBV6-5; j_call: TRBJ1-5; clone_size: NA; cdr3_nt: TGTGCCAGCAGTTCGGACAGGGAGTGGAATCAGCCCCAGCATTTT; cdr3_aa: CASSSDREWNQPQHF
d_call: NA; v_call: TRBV11-2; j_call: TRBJ2-1; clone_size: NA; cdr3_nt: TGTGCCAGCAGCTTATCCGTGGACAGTCACAATGAGCAGTTCTTC; cdr3_aa: CASSLSVDSHNEQFF
d_call: NA; v_call: TRBV6-1; j_call: TRBJ2-5; clone_size: NA; cdr3_nt: TGTGCCAGCAGTGATGCCGTCGGGGGCGAGACCCAGTACTTC; cdr3_aa: CASSDAVGGETQYF
d_call: TRBD2; v_call: TRBV7-6; j_call: TRBJ2-7; clone_size: NA; cdr3_nt: TGTGCCAGCAGCGATCTTAGCGGGAAGAGCTACGAGCAGTACTTC; cdr3_aa: CASSDLSGKSYEQYF
d_call: TRBD2; v_call: TRBV7-8; j_call: TRBJ2-5; clone_size: NA; cdr3_nt: TGTGCCAGCAGCTCCCTAGCGGGAGATACAAGCCCGGGGACCCAGTACTTC; cdr3_aa: CASSSLAGDTSPGTQYF
d_call: NA; v_call: TRBV7-9; j_call: TRBJ1-1; clone_size: few; cdr3_nt: TGTGCCAGCAGCTTATCGCGTGACACTGAAGCTTTCTTT; cdr3_aa: CASSLSRDTEAFF
d_call: NA; v_call: TRBV5-5; j_call: TRBJ2-7; clone_size: NA; cdr3_nt: TGTGCCAGCAGCTACGCAGGGTTGAGCTACGAGCAGTACTTC; cdr3_aa: CASSYAGLSYEQYF
d_call: NA; v_call: TRBV2; j_call: TRBJ1-2; clone_size: NA; cdr3_nt: TGTGCCAGCAGGGCCCCCGGGGGCGCAGACTATGGCTACACCTTC; cdr3_aa: CASRAPGGADYGYTF
d_call: NA; v_call: TRBV10-3; j_call: TRBJ2-7; clone_size: once; cdr3_nt: TGTGCCCTTGGACCAGCTCTGAGGGACGAGCAGTACTTC; cdr3_aa: CALGPALRDEQYF
d_call: NA; v_call: TRBV9; j_call: TRBJ2-3; clone_size: NA; cdr3_nt: TGTGCCAGCAGCGTGTCTAGGTGGGTAGATACGCAGTATTTT; cdr3_aa: CASSVSRWVDTQYF
d_call: NA; v_call: TRBV9; j_call: TRBJ1-1; clone_size: NA; cdr3_nt: TGTGCCAGCAGCCCCCGGGGAGTCACTGAAGCTTTCTTT; cdr3_aa: CASSPRGVTEAFF
d_call: NA; v_call: TRBV6-6; j_call: TRBJ2-7; clone_size: NA; cdr3_nt: TGTGCCAGCGCCGGTGGGGGGATCTACGAGCAGTACTTC; cdr3_aa: CASAGGGIYEQYF
d_call: NA; v_call: TRBV27; j_call: TRBJ2-1; clone_size: NA; cdr3_nt: TGTGCCAGCAGTTTTAACGTGGGTCTCAATGAGCAGTTCTTC; cdr3_aa: CASSFNVGLNEQFF
d_call: NA; v_call: TRBV6-5; j_call: TRBJ2-1; clone_size: NA; cdr3_nt: TGTGCCAGCAGTTACCTCCCGGGACACGGGGTCAATGAGCAGTTCTTC; cdr3_aa: CASSYLPGHGVNEQFF
d_call: TRBD1; v_call: TRBV28; j_call: TRBJ1-2; clone_size: NA; cdr3_nt: TGTGCCAGCAGTTCCCCGGGACAGGGGTACTATGGCTACACCTTC; cdr3_aa: CASSSPGQGYYGYTF
d_call: NA; v_call: TRBV5-5; j_call: TRBJ1-1; clone_size: NA; cdr3_nt: TGTGCCAGCAGCCTACAGACCTCGAGAGGGACTGAAGCTTTCTTT; cdr3_aa: CASSLQTSRGTEAFF
d_call: NA; v_call: TRBV5-1; j_call: TRBJ2-7; clone_size: NA; cdr3_nt: TGCGCCAGCAGAGGAGGGGCAGGGGGTCTCTACGAGCAGTACTTC; cdr3_aa: CASRGGAGGLYEQYF
d_call: NA; v_call: TRBV7-9; j_call: TRBJ2-3; clone_size: NA; cdr3_nt: TGTGCCAGCAGCTTAGCCCAGCACCGCTCGTTTTTT; cdr3_aa: CASSLAQHRSFF
d_call: NA; v_call: TRBV30; j_call: TRBJ1-2; clone_size: NA; cdr3_nt: TGTGCCTGGAGAATAGGGGCTAACTATGGCTACACCTTC; cdr3_aa: CAWRIGANYGYTF